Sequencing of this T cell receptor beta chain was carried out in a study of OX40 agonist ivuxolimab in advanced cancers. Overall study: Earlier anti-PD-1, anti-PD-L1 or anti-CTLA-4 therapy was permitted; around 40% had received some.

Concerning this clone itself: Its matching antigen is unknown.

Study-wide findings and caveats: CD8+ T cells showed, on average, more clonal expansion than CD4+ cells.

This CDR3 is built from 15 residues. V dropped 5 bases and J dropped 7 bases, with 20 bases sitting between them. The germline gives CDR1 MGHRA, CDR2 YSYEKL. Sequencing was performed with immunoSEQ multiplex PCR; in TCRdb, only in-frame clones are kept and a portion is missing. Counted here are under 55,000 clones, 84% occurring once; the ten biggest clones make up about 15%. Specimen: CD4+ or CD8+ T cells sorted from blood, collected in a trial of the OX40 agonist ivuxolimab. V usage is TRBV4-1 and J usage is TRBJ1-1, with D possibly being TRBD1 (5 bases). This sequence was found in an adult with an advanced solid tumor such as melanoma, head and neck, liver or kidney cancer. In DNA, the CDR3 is TGCGCCAGCAGCTACACCGAAACAAATAGGGGTGAAGCTTTCTTT. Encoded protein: CASSYTETNRGEAFF.